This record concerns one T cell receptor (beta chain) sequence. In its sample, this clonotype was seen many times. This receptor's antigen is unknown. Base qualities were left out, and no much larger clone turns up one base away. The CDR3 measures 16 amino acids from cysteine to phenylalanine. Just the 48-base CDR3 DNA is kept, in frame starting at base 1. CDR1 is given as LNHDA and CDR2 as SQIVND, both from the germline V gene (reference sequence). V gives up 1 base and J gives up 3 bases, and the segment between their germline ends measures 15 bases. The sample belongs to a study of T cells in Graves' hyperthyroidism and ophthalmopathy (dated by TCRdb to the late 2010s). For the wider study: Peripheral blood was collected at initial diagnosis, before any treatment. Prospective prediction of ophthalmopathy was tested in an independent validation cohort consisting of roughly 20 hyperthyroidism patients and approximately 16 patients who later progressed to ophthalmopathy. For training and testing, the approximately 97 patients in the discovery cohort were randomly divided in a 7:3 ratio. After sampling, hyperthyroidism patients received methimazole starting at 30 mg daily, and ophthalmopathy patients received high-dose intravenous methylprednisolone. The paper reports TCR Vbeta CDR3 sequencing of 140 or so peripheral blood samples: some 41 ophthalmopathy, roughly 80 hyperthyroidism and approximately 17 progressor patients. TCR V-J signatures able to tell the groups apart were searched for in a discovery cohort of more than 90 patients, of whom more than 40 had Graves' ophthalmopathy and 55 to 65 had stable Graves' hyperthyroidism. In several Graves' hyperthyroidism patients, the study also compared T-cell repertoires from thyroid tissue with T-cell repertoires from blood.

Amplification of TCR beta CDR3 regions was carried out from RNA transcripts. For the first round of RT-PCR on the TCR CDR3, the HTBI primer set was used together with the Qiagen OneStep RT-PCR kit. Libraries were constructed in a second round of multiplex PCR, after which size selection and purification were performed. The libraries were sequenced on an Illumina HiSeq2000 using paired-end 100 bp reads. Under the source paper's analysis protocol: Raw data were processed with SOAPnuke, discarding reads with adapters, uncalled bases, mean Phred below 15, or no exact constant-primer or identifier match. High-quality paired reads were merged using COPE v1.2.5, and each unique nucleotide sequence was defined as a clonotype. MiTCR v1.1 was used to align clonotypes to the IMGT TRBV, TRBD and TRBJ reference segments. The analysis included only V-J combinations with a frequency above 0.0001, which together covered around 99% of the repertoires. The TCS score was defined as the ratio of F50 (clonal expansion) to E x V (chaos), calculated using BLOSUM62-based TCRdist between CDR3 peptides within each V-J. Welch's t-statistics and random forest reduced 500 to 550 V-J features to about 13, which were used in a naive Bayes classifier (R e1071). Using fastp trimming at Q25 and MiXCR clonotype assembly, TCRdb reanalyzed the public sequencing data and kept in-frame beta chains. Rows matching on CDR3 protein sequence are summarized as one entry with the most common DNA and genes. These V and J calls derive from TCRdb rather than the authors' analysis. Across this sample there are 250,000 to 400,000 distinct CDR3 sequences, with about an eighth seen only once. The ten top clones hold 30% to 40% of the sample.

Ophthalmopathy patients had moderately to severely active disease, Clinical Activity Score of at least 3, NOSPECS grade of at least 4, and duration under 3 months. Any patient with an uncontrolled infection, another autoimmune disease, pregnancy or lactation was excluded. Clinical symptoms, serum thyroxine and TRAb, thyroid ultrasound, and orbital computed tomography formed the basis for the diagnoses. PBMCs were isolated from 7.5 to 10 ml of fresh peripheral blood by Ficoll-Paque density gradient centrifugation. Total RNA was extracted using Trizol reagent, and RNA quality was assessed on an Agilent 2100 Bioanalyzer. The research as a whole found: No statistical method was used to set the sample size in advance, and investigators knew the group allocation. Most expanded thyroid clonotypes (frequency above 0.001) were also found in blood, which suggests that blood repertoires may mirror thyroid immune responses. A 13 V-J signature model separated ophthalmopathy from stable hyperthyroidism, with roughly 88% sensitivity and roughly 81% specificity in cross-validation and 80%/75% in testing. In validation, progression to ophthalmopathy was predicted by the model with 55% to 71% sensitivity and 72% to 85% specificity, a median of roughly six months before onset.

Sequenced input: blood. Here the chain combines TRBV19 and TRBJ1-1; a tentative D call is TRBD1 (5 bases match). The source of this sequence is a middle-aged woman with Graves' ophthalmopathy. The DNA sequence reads TGTGCCAGTAGTATAGGGGGGGGGATCTCGGACACTGAAGCTTTCTTT. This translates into CASSIGGGISDTEAFF. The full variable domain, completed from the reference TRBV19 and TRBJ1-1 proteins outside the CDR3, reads DGGITQSPKYLFRKEGQNVTLSCEQNLNHDAMYWYRQDPGQGLRLIYYSQIVNDFQKGDIAEGYSVSREKKESFPLTVTSAQKNPTAFYLCASSIGGGISDTEAFFGQGTRLTVV.